The 23 T cell receptor beta chains below all came from one sample that was sequenced in a study of shared clonotypes between healthy human individuals. Profiling relied on immunoSEQ multiplex PCR, and the TCRdb table lists in-frame clones only, not all of them. The table shows about 1.5 million clones, with under 99% occurring only once. The specimen was naive CD4+ T cells sorted from blood. Subset defined: CD45RA+ positively selected. The receptors originated from a man aged 25-45 years in good health.

This chain connects TRBV29-1 to TRBJ1-2; no firm D call. Germline CDR1 and CDR2: SQVTM and ANQGSEA. The V and J ends lost 6 bases and 4 bases respectively, with 9 bases between them. The CDR3 loop spans 11 amino acids. The CDR3 sequence: CSVEFGYGYTF. CDR3 bases: TGCAGCGTCGAGTTCGGCTATGGCTACACCTTC.

This clone was detected only once. This chain uses TRBV5-5 with TRBJ1-1, with D maybe TRBD1 (5 bases). V dropped 7 bases and J dropped 4 bases, with 14 bases sitting between them. The length of the CDR3 is 13 residues. Germline lookup yields CDR1 SGHKS and CDR2 YYEKEE (reference sequence). CDR3 in DNA: TGTGCCAGCGGAATCCAGGGAGTCACTGAAGCTTTCTTT. This sequence encodes CASGIQGVTEAFF.

This chain joins TRBV7-9 and TRBJ2-7; possible D gene TRBD1, 6 bases. Trimming took off 2 bases at V and 5 bases at J, with 16 bases between the two ends. This CDR3 spans 15 amino acids. From germline, CDR1 is SEHNR and CDR2 FQNEAQ (reference sequence). The CDR3 bases are TGTGCCAGCAGCTTAATATCAGGGGTCATAAACGAGCAGTACTTC. Residues: CASSLISGVINEQYF. The full variable domain, with the rest looked up from reference TRBV7-9 and TRBJ2-7, is DTGVSQNPRHKITKRGQNVTFRCDPISEHNRLYWYRQTLGQGPEFLTYFQNEAQLEKSRLLSDRFSAERPKGSFSTLEIQRTEQGDSAMYLCASSLISGVINEQYFGPGTRLTVT.

The chain employs TRBV28 and TRBJ2-7; D is undetermined. Trimming removed 8 bases from V and 1 base from J, with 15 bases in between. Germline assignment: CDR1 MDHEN and CDR2 SYDVKM. CDR3 length equals 14 residues. Written as DNA, the CDR3 is TGTGCCAGCTTCCCTGGGCGGACGTCCTACGAGCAGTACTTC. Protein: CASFPGRTSYEQYF.

The V and J genes are TRBV5-8 and TRBJ2-7; 14 positions agree with TRBD2. The CDR3 length is 18 residues. The V gene's germline CDR1 is SGHTS and CDR2 YDEGEE. Trimming cost V 7 bases and J 2 bases; bases outside gene matches: 14. The DNA of the CDR3 is TGTGCCAGCCCAATTGGGACTAGCGGGAGCCCAGTCCCCTACGAGCAGTACTTC. Amino acid sequence: CASPIGTSGSPVPYEQYF.

V gene TRBV18 combines with J gene TRBJ2-7; 8 bases align to TRBD1. The CDR3 loop spans 17 amino acids. Germline CDR1 reads KGHSH; CDR2 reads LQKENI. The V segment lost 3 bases and the J segment 4 bases; nucleotides outside the gene matches: 14. The CDR3 nucleotides are TGTGCCAGCTCACCGGTTCCCAGGGGGCCGCCCCCTTACGAGCAGTACTTC. Amino acid sequence: CASSPVPRGPPPYEQYF.

The CDR3 reads CASDRGANQPQHF. The CDR3, as DNA: TGTGCCAGTGACAGGGGGGCAAATCAGCCCCAGCATTTT. This sequence joins TRBV19 and TRBJ1-5, with 9 nucleotides matching TRBD1. The CDR3 covers 13 residues. Germline loops: CDR1 LNHDA, CDR2 SQIVND (reference sequence). Losses at the gene ends were 8 bases for V and 4 bases for J; bases not matched to a gene: 3.

As to this clone: Within the sample, other DNA sequences also encode this same CDR3. The genes are TRBV5-4 and TRBJ2-5, with D perhaps matching TRBD1 (5 bases). The CDR3 consists of 14 residues. V gave up 1 base and J gave up 2 bases, with 9 bases separating them. Germline CDR1 is SGHNT and CDR2 is YYREEE (reference sequence). CDR3 amino acids: CASSLRSGQETQYF. CDR3 in DNA: TGTGCCAGCAGCTTGAGGTCAGGGCAAGAGACCCAGTACTTC.

The chain couples TRBV28 to TRBJ1-5; D unclear. Germline V gene sequence: CDR1 MDHEN, CDR2 SYDVKM. V lost 5 bases and J 7 bases, leaving 21 bases between the germline ends. The CDR3 runs to 16 residues. CDR3 amino acids: CASSPPSGQTRQPQHF. CDR3 in DNA: TGTGCCAGCAGTCCCCCGAGTGGGCAGACGAGGCAGCCCCAGCATTTT.

The CDR3 loop is CASSYVRGLNSPLHF. The CDR3 DNA reads as TGTGCCAGCAGTTACGTGAGAGGGTTAAATTCACCCCTCCACTTT. The chain links TRBV6-5 to TRBJ1-6; no firm D call. The CDR3 consists of 15 residues. Trimming removed 2 bases from V and 7 bases from J, with 12 bases in between. Germline values: CDR1 MNHEY, CDR2 SVGAGI.

The V gene is TRBV7-9, the J gene TRBJ2-1; 9 bases fit TRBD2. The CDR3 spans 15 residues. Unmatched junction bases numbered 2, after V lost 3 bases and J lost 2 bases. Germline V gene data show CDR1 as SEHNR and CDR2 as FQNEAQ (reference sequence). The CDR3 spells CASSLSGRPYNEQFF. The CDR3 nucleotides read TGTGCCAGCAGCTTGAGCGGGAGGCCCTACAATGAGCAGTTCTTC.

This clone has a single count. V gene TRBV5-4 combines with J gene TRBJ1-2; D call uncertain. The CDR3 totals 14 residues. Trimming removed 3 bases from V and 2 bases from J, with 11 bases in between. Germline V lookup: CDR1 SGHNT, CDR2 YYREEE (reference sequence). CDR3 DNA sequence: TGTGCCAGCAGCTCCAAGACGGTGAACTATGGCTACACCTTC. Amino acid sequence: CASSSKTVNYGYTF.

The J gene is TRBJ2-1, the V gene TRBV9; TRBD2 aligns across 11 bases. CDR1 and CDR2 from the germline V gene are SGDLS and YYNGEE. Germline trimming cut 3 bases from V and 1 base from J; bases unmatched to any gene: 3. The CDR3 spans 16 residues. Here the CDR3 DNA reads TGTGCCAGCAGCGGAAGACTAGCGGGATCCTACAATGAGCAGTTCTTC. Amino acid sequence: CASSGRLAGSYNEQFF.

This chain connects TRBV19 to TRBJ2-1; TRBD2 matches at 12 bases. There are 17 residues in the CDR3. CDR1 and CDR2 (germline): LNHDA, SQIVND (reference sequence). V shed 3 bases and J 0 bases; nucleotides not matched to a gene: 3. The CDR3 nucleotides are TGTGCCAGTAGTATGGAGACTAGCGGGAGCTCCTACAATGAGCAGTTCTTC. As protein: CASSMETSGSSYNEQFF.

The V and J genes are TRBV9 and TRBJ1-4; no clear D gene. Trimming cost V 0 bases and J 8 bases, with 8 bases left between them. The CDR3 runs 13 residues. Germline values: CDR1 SGDLS, CDR2 YYNGEE. The CDR3 loop is CASSVGPTEKLFF. CDR3 sequence (DNA): TGTGCCAGCAGCGTAGGGCCAACGGAAAAACTGTTTTTT.

V is TRBV7-8 and J is TRBJ2-1, with 7 bases fitting TRBD2. CDR1 and CDR2 (germline): SGHVS, FQNEAQ. The CDR3 has 15 amino acids. The V gene end was trimmed by 4 bases and the J gene end by 7 bases; junction bases not matched to a gene: 10. CDR3 protein: CASSSKSGIYNEQFF. The CDR3 region has the DNA TGTGCCAGCAGCTCTAAGAGCGGGATTTATAATGAGCAGTTCTTC.

This rearrangement joins TRBV7-9 to TRBJ2-1, with TRBD1 as a possible D gene (6 bases). V lost 5 bases and J 5 bases, leaving 13 bases between the germline ends. The length of the CDR3 is 14 residues. CDR1 SEHNR and CDR2 FQNEAQ come from the germline V gene (reference sequence). The CDR3 loop reads CASSPGTHNNEQFF. In DNA form, the CDR3 reads TGTGCCAGCAGCCCCGGGACACACAACAATGAGCAGTTCTTC. Full variable domain (outside the CDR3, taken from reference TRBV7-9 and TRBJ2-1): DTGVSQNPRHKITKRGQNVTFRCDPISEHNRLYWYRQTLGQGPEFLTYFQNEAQLEKSRLLSDRFSAERPKGSFSTLEIQRTEQGDSAMYLCASSPGTHNNEQFFGPGTRLTVL.

This chain joins TRBV28 and TRBJ1-4; no firm D call. This CDR3 has 15 residues. The V end was cut by 4 bases, the J end by 3 bases, with 12 bases between. Germline CDR1 MDHEN, CDR2 SYDVKM. The CDR3 sequence is CASSSPDGSNEKLFF. The DNA of the CDR3 is TGTGCCAGCAGTTCCCCGGACGGGTCTAATGAAAAACTGTTTTTT. The full variable domain, in which reference TRBV28 and TRBJ1-4 provide the parts outside the CDR3, is DVKVTQSSRYLVKRTGEKVFLECVQDMDHENMFWYRQDPGLGLRLIYFSYDVKMKEKGDIPEGYSVSREKKERFSLILESASTNQTSMYLCASSSPDGSNEKLFFGSGTQLSVL.

The chain carries TRBV6-6 and TRBJ1-1; no clear D gene. The CDR3 runs 13 residues. CDR1 is MNHNY and CDR2 is SVGAGI in the germline V gene (reference sequence). Trimming removed 0 bases from V and 3 bases from J, with 5 bases in between. The CDR3 spells CASSYSRDTEAFF. The CDR3 coding sequence is TGTGCCAGCAGTTACTCGAGAGACACTGAAGCTTTCTTT.

The chain recombines TRBV18 with TRBJ1-4; 9 bases match TRBD1. After removal of 0 bases from V and 6 bases from J, the junction contained 8 bases not matched to a gene. The CDR3 length is 17 residues. CDR1 and CDR2 from the germline V gene are KGHSH and LQKENI. The CDR3 loop is CASSPPGQGGVYEKLFF. The CDR3 DNA follows: TGTGCCAGCTCACCACCGGGACAGGGTGGTGTGTATGAAAAACTGTTTTTT.

The V gene is TRBV28, the J gene TRBJ1-2; tentatively, D is TRBD1 (5 bases). The CDR3 sequence is 15 residues long. V lost 3 bases and J 0 bases, leaving 11 bases between the germline ends. Germline lookup yields CDR1 MDHEN and CDR2 SYDVKM. DNA for the CDR3: TGTGCCAGCAGTTTGGGACGGGGAGCTAACTATGGCTACACCTTC. Amino acids: CASSLGRGANYGYTF.

J is TRBJ1-3 and V is TRBV9; a possible D gene is TRBD1 (6 bases). V lost 4 bases, J lost 5 bases, and 16 bases lay in between. Germline V gene data show CDR1 as SGDLS and CDR2 as YYNGEE. The CDR3 extends over 15 amino acids. The CDR3 spells CASSPVGARRNTIYF. The DNA of the CDR3 is TGTGCCAGCAGCCCAGTGGGGGCGCGGAGAAACACCATATATTTT.

The V and J genes are TRBV9 and TRBJ2-2; D remains ambiguous. Germline assignment: CDR1 SGDLS and CDR2 YYNGEE. With 4 bases removed from V and 4 bases from J, the gap between germline ends came to 17 bases. The CDR3 is made up of 16 amino acids. DNA of the CDR3: TGTGCCAGCAGCTTCAGCAGGATGTCGGGCACCGGGGAGCTGTTTTTT. Translated: CASSFSRMSGTGELFF.